The 4 T cell receptor beta chains listed next were all sequenced from one sample in a study of blood T cell repertoires in COVID-19. The assay was immunoSEQ multiplex PCR, and TCRdb's table has in-frame clones only and misses some. The table lists 300,000 or so clones, over 75% of them singletons. Sample: PBMCs or T cells enriched from blood (not recorded which). Source of these receptors: a woman in her 30s who had recovered from COVID-19.

The rearrangement uses TRBV28 and TRBJ2-2; TRBD1 agrees at 8 bases. CDR3 length equals 13 residues. Germline V gene data show CDR1 as MDHEN and CDR2 as SYDVKM. With 6 bases clipped from V and 7 bases from J, the junction kept 4 bases outside the gene matches. The CDR3 DNA reads as TGTGCCAGCAGAAAACAGGGGGTCGGGGAGCTGTTTTTT. Its protein product is CASRKQGVGELFF.

The rearrangement uses TRBV28 and TRBJ1-1; D unresolved. This CDR3 has 14 residues. The germline CDR1 and CDR2 sequences are MDHEN and SYDVKM. Deletions cut 6 bases from V and 3 bases from J, with 14 bases between. The CDR3 nucleotides are TGTGCCAGCAGGGCCGGCGGGTTTGACACTGAAGCTTTCTTT. Amino acid sequence: CASRAGGFDTEAFF.

This clone was detected a few times. The chain couples TRBV5-4 to TRBJ1-1; maybe TRBD1 (5 bases). The CDR3 consists of 14 residues. The V and J ends lost 1 base and 3 bases respectively, with 10 bases between them. Germline-derived CDR1 and CDR2 are SGHNT and YYREEE (reference sequence). CDR3 bases: TGTGCCAGCAGCTTGACGGGGGAGGACACTGAAGCTTTCTTT. It encodes CASSLTGEDTEAFF.

The chain couples TRBV3-1 (or the pseudogene TRBV3-2) to TRBJ1-6; possible D gene TRBD1, 6 bases. The CDR3 covers 14 residues. V was shortened by 4 bases and J by 8 bases, with 12 bases between the two germline ends. CDR1 is LGHDT and CDR2 is YNNKEL in the germline V gene (reference sequence). Written as DNA, the CDR3 is TGTGCCAGCAGCCCAGGACAGTTGTATTCACCCCTCCACTTT. It specifies CASSPGQLYSPLHF.